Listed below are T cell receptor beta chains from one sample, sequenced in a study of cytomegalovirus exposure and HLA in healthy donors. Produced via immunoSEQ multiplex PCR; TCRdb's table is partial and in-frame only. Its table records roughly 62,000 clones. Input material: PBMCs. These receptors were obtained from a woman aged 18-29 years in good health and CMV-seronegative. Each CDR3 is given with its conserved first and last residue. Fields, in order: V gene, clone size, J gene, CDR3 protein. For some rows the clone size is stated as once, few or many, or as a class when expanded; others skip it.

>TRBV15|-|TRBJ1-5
CATSSNNQPQHF
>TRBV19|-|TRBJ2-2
CASRPGQEITGELFF
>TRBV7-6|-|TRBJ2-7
CASSLRPTGSYEQYF
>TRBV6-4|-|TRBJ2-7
CASSIYWGLASYEQYF
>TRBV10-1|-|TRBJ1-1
CASRQSVNTEAFF
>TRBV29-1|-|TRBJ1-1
CSAHPGQKTEAFF
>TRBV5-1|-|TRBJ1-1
CASNPQGWVANTEAFF
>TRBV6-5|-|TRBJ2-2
CASSQQRAHTGELFF
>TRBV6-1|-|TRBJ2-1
CASSGPGKFF
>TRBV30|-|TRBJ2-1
CAWSGGVYNEQFF
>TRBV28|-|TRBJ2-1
CASGTSRDINEQFF
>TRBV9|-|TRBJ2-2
CASSGRGRTNTGELFF
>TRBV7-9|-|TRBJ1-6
CASSARFEDSPLHF
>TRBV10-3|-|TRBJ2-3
CAISESSSRDTQYF
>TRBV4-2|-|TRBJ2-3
CASSQERSADTQYF
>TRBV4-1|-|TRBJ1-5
CASSQDVGRRNQPQHF
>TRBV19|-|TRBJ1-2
CASSSQGYGYTF
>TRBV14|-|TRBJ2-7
CASSFYSGGAEQYF
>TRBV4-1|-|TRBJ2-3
CASSPRQTDTQYF
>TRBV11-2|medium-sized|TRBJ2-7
CASSSGGEQYF
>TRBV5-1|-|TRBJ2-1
CASLLGGSGPYNEQFF
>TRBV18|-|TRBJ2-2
CASSPLGWGATGELFF
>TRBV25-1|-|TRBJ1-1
CASKWGPEAFF
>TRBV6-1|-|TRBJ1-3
CASSEIVRAYGNTIYF
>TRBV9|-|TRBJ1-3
CASAPGYSSGNTIYF
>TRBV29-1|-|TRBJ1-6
CSVTTQTGVNSPLHF